A selection of T cell receptor beta chains follows, all from one sample in a study of cytomegalovirus exposure and HLA in healthy donors. Clones were sequenced by immunoSEQ multiplex PCR, and TCRdb holds only the in-frame ones, with some missing. The repertoire includes tens of thousands of clones, about 70% of them detected once, and around 22% sits in the top ten. The specimen was PBMCs. Source of these receptors: a woman aged 45 to 65 in good health and CMV-seropositive. Both conserved end residues are part of each CDR3. D genes are given only for firm matches. A clone size is listed for some rows: how often the clone was seen (once, few, many), or a class if it is expanded.

size: once
D: TRBD2
J: TRBJ2-3
V: TRBV7-9
CDR3: CASSRLESRGGRPGDTQYF
DNA: TGTGCCAGCAGCCGTTTAGAGAGCCGGGGGGGGCGCCCCGGAGATACGCAGTATTTT

size: once
D: -
J: TRBJ1-6
V: TRBV4-1
CDR3: CASSQDSGLEVSPLHF
DNA: TGCGCCAGCAGCCAAGATTCTGGACTAGAGGTTTCACCCCTCCACTTT

size: -
D: -
J: TRBJ1-2
V: TRBV19
CDR3: CVSSRAREYGYTF
DNA: TGTGTCAGTAGTAGGGCACGGGAGTATGGCTACACCTTC

size: -
D: -
J: TRBJ1-2
V: TRBV27
CDR3: CASSFLGGGGGYTF
DNA: TGTGCCAGCAGTTTCCTGGGGGGGGGCGGCGGCTACACCTTC

size: -
D: -
J: TRBJ1-1
V: TRBV7-9
CDR3: CASSAAVTGNTEAFF
DNA: TGTGCCAGCAGCGCAGCAGTGACAGGGAACACTGAAGCTTTCTTT

size: -
D: -
J: TRBJ1-5
V: TRBV2
CDR3: CASSSRTNTVQPQHF
DNA: TGTGCCAGCAGTAGCCGGACAAATACAGTTCAGCCCCAGCATTTT

size: -
D: TRBD1
J: TRBJ2-1
V: TRBV7-2
CDR3: CASSYAGTGGSYNEQFF
DNA: TGTGCCAGCAGCTATGCCGGGACAGGGGGTTCCTACAATGAGCAGTTCTTC

size: few
D: -
J: TRBJ1-2
V: TRBV18
CDR3: CASSPSGPGIYGYTF
DNA: TGTGCCAGCTCACCAAGTGGGCCGGGAATCTATGGCTACACCTTC

size: -
D: -
J: TRBJ2-1
V: TRBV5-1
CDR3: CASGGQNSYNEQFF
DNA: TGCGCCAGCGGGGGACAAAACTCCTACAATGAGCAGTTCTTC

size: -
D: TRBD2
J: TRBJ2-3
V: TRBV5-6
CDR3: CASSPTASGGTDTQYF
DNA: TGTGCCAGCAGTCCCACGGCTAGCGGGGGAACAGATACGCAGTATTTT

size: -
D: TRBD2
J: TRBJ2-5
V: TRBV9
CDR3: CASSVEAGSTQYF
DNA: TGTGCCAGCAGCGTAGAAGCGGGGAGTACCCAGTACTTC

size: -
D: -
J: TRBJ2-5
V: TRBV7-9
CDR3: CASSLARGGTETQYF
DNA: TGTGCCAGCAGCTTAGCGAGGGGCGGGACGGAGACCCAGTACTTC

size: -
D: -
J: TRBJ2-5
V: TRBV6-6
CDR3: CASSDPRETQYF
DNA: TGTGCCAGCAGCGACCCTAGGGAGACCCAGTACTTC

size: -
D: -
J: TRBJ2-7
V: TRBV7-2
CDR3: CASSLKGQTYEQYF
DNA: TGTGCCAGCAGCTTAAAAGGACAGACCTACGAGCAGTACTTC

size: -
D: -
J: TRBJ2-5
V: TRBV6-4
CDR3: CASKSVTVLQETQYF
DNA: TGTGCCAGCAAGTCGGTGACAGTTCTTCAAGAGACCCAGTACTTC

size: -
D: TRBD1
J: TRBJ1-2
V: TRBV7-2
CDR3: CASSLSSDRVDGYTF
DNA: TGTGCCAGCAGCTTATCCTCGGACAGGGTGGATGGCTACACCTTC

size: -
D: -
J: TRBJ1-4
V: TRBV7-9
CDR3: CASSHGRGANEKLFF
DNA: TGTGCCAGCAGCCATGGACGGGGGGCGAATGAAAAACTGTTTTTT

size: -
D: -
J: TRBJ1-4
V: TRBV25-1
CDR3: CASSDPGRNEKLFF
DNA: TGTGCCAGCAGTGACCCAGGGAGGAATGAAAAACTGTTTTTT

size: medium-sized
D: -
J: TRBJ2-1
V: TRBV13
CDR3: CASSTGRGFEQFF
DNA: TGTGCCAGCAGTACCGGCAGGGGATTTGAGCAGTTCTTC